The present T cell receptor (beta chain) was sequenced within a study of shared clonotypes between healthy human individuals. This CDR3 has 18 residues. The germline V gene encodes CDR1 MGHRA and CDR2 YSYEKL. Germline trimming cut 1 base from V and 2 bases from J; bases unmatched to any gene: 7. The data were produced by immunoSEQ multiplex PCR, yet TCRdb's version contains in-frame clones alone and is incomplete. The top ten hold 12% of the sample, which has hundreds of thousands of clones, approximately 77% seen once. The receptor was derived from a woman in her thirties or forties in good health. Some clones in this sample may be carry-over from other donors' samples. V gene TRBV4-1 combines with J gene TRBJ2-5; 13 positions agree with TRBD2. Sequences were obtained from PBMCs. The CDR3 loop reads CASSQVWTSGSGQETQYF. CDR3 bases: TGCGCCAGCAGCCAAGTCTGGACTAGCGGGAGTGGTCAAGAGACCCAGTACTTC.